The 2 T cell receptor beta chains below were found in one sample sequenced in a study of OX40 agonist ivuxolimab in advanced cancers. Libraries were prepared by immunoSEQ multiplex PCR; TCRdb keeps only in-frame clonotypes and omits some of them. The table lists around 60,000 clones, around 90% of them singletons, with approximately 25% in the top ten. The sequencing used CD4+ or CD8+ T cells sorted from blood, collected in a trial of the OX40 agonist ivuxolimab. These receptor sequences come from an adult with an advanced solid tumor such as melanoma, head and neck, liver or kidney cancer.

By sample share, this clone is medium-sized. The chain is built from TRBV4-2 and TRBJ1-2; a weak D match, TRBD1 (6 bases). Germline V CDR1 and CDR2: LGHNA, YNFKEQ. V was cut by 0 bases and J by 7 bases, with 15 bases left in between. The CDR3 has 15 residues. The DNA for the CDR3 is TGTGCCAGCAGCCAAGAGAGGGGACAAGGTCGTGGCTACACCTTC. Its translation is CASSQERGQGRGYTF.

This clone was found once. The V gene is TRBV4-3, the J gene TRBJ2-7, with a possible D match to TRBD1 (5 bases). V was shortened by 0 bases and J by 3 bases, with 12 bases between the two germline ends. Germline loops: CDR1 LGHNA, CDR2 YSLEER. This CDR3 region has 15 residues. The CDR3 loop is CASSQDRAAHYEQYF. Written as DNA, the CDR3 is TGCGCCAGCAGCCAAGACAGGGCGGCACACTACGAGCAGTACTTC.